A selection of T cell receptor beta chains follows, all from one sample in a study of blood T cell repertoires in COVID-19. Sequencing was performed with immunoSEQ multiplex PCR; in TCRdb, only in-frame clones are kept and a portion is missing. The sample consists of roughly 140,000 clones, approximately 80% of them appearing once. Sequences were obtained from peripheral blood. The source of these receptors is a human donor in a cohort sampled during active COVID-19. Each CDR3 is given without its conserved first and last residue.

J | length | V | CDR3
TRBJ2-3 | 12 | TRBV7-3 | ASSAGTSGDTQY
TRBJ1-1 | 13 | TRBV6-5 | ASSYGGWGNTEAF
TRBJ2-7 | 13 | TRBV18 | ASSPFASGTYEQY
TRBJ2-1 | 12 | TRBV29-1 | SVEGTGGANEQF
TRBJ1-2 | 8 | TRBV20-1 | SVIHYGYT
TRBJ2-7 | 15 | TRBV19 | ASSPGSGRVYSYEQY
TRBJ1-2 | 12 | TRBV5-1 | ASSLYRQNYGYT
TRBJ2-7 | 14 | TRBV5-1 | ASSLSGTGGGYEQY
TRBJ2-3 | 14 | TRBV18 | ASSPQRLAGGDTQY
TRBJ2-1 | 13 | TRBV29-1 | SVLGDPTRYNEQF
TRBJ2-3 | 12 | TRBV5-1 | ASSLPNRGDTQY
TRBJ2-7 | 12 | TRBV28 | ASRTGGLPYEQY
TRBJ2-5 | 13 | TRBV5-8 | ASSIRGRSQETQY
TRBJ2-7 | 12 | TRBV13 | ASSSGPPTYEQY
TRBJ2-1 | 15 | TRBV28 | ASSSSSDRGYYNEQF
TRBJ1-1 | 13 | TRBV6-5 | ASSYQGTFNTEAF
TRBJ2-7 | 12 | TRBV25-1 | ASSEWGGHYEQY
TRBJ2-7 | 14 | TRBV28 | ASSLTSGRLFNEQY
TRBJ2-1 | 13 | TRBV19 | ASSVGQGSYNEQF
TRBJ2-7 | 14 | TRBV4-3 | ASSQGLPSSTYEQY
TRBJ2-1 | 12 | TRBV29-1 | SVVSGRAYNEQF
TRBJ1-2 | 14 | TRBV13 | ASSLPHYDSNYGYT
TRBJ2-1 | 16 | TRBV27 | ASSLGTSGRESYNEQF
TRBJ2-3 | 12 | TRBV5-1 | ASSLGTSGDTQY
TRBJ1-4 | 13 | TRBV4-2 | ASSPPGTGGEKLF
TRBJ2-1 | 16 | TRBV3-1/TRBV3-2 | ASSQRQGGKGIDNEQF
TRBJ2-7 | 14 | TRBV24-1 | ATRRLAGVSLYEQY
TRBJ1-1 | 12 | TRBV28 | ASSFAQGHTEAF
TRBJ1-2 | 9 | TRBV20-1 | SARTVYGYT
TRBJ2-1 | 13 | TRBV24-1 | ATSHPLGGDNEQF
TRBJ1-2 | 11 | TRBV29-1 | SVDWYGNYGYT
TRBJ2-7 | 14 | TRBV27 | ASSRSLAGEPYEQY
TRBJ2-7 | 13 | TRBV28 | ASNAAWGGEYEQY
TRBJ1-2 | 15 | TRBV10-3 | AIRGARDYGMNYGYT
TRBJ2-5 | 14 | TRBV5-6 | ASSATGGQGEETQY
TRBJ1-2 | 13 | TRBV2 | ASTWDSGPNYGYT
TRBJ2-4 | 13 | TRBV6-2/TRBV6-3 | ASSYSMGGGGIQY
TRBJ1-3 | 14 | TRBV27 | ASSLGAVGPGNTIY
TRBJ2-3 | 11 | TRBV7-3 | ASSRQVTDTQY
TRBJ2-7 | 12 | TRBV29-1 | SVELGLDNYEQY
TRBJ2-5 | 12 | TRBV9 | ASSVADRQETQY
TRBJ2-1 | 16 | TRBV9 | ASSVGVPGGALYNEQF
TRBJ2-7 | 11 | TRBV25-1 | ASRTGASYEQY
TRBJ1-2 | 15 | TRBV4-1 | ASSQDFKTGPSYGYT
TRBJ2-4 | 15 | TRBV2 | ASSDPRQGQGENIQY
TRBJ2-5 | 13 | TRBV5-1 | ASSLVAPVKETQY
TRBJ2-6 | 17 | TRBV28 | ASSYVGEGRSSGANVLT